A selection of T cell receptor beta chains follows, all from one sample in a study of cytomegalovirus exposure and HLA in healthy donors. Some clones are missing from TCRdb's copy, which holds only in-frame ones; the method was immunoSEQ multiplex PCR. The table includes 200,000 or so clones, over 75% detected once. Sequencing was done on a sample of PBMCs. These receptors were collected from a girl in the first two years of life in good health and CMV-seronegative. The CDR3 runs from the conserved cysteine through the conserved F or W. D genes are given only for firm matches. Some rows have no size entry. The others give once, few or many, or a class for an expanded clone.

>TRBV27|TRBD2|.|12|TRBJ2-1
CASMSREVGRFF
TGTGCCAGTATGTCGCGGGAGGTAGGTCGGTTCTTC
>TRBV29-1|.|.|14|TRBJ2-2
CSVTRTANTGELFF
TGCAGCGTCACCAGAACAGCGAACACCGGGGAGCTGTTTTTT
>TRBV5-4|TRBD2|.|15|TRBJ2-1
CASSPLAGVSHEQFF
TGTGCCAGCAGCCCCCTAGCGGGAGTTTCCCATGAGCAGTTCTTC
>TRBV18|.|.|16|TRBJ1-6
CASSPQGSSGNSPLHF
TGTGCCAGCTCACCCCAGGGGAGCTCTGGGAATTCACCCCTCCACTTT
>TRBV29-1|.|.|12|TRBJ1-2
CSVGGAYYGYTF
TGCAGCGTTGGTGGGGCCTATTACGGCTACACCTTC
>TRBV5-1|.|.|15|TRBJ2-5
CASSPGDWYQETQYF
TGCGCCAGCAGCCCGGGAGATTGGTACCAAGAGACCCAGTACTTC
>TRBV2|.|.|13|TRBJ2-2
CASMGGNTGELFF
TGTGCCAGCATGGGGGGGAACACCGGGGAGCTGTTTTTT
>TRBV29-1|.|few|11|TRBJ1-1
CSVTGNTEAFF
TGCAGCGTTACAGGGAACACTGAAGCTTTCTTT
>TRBV7-9|.|once|12|TRBJ1-5
CASSLESQPQHF
TGTGCCAGCAGCTTAGAGAGTCAGCCCCAGCATTTT
>TRBV18|TRBD1|.|16|TRBJ2-2
CASSKRQGINTGELFF
TGTGCCAGCTCAAAAAGACAGGGAATAAACACCGGGGAGCTGTTTTTT
>TRBV10-1|.|.|14|TRBJ2-7
CASSGSGAVYEQYF
TGCGCCAGCAGTGGGTCAGGGGCGGTTTACGAGCAGTACTTC
>TRBV30|TRBD1|.|14|TRBJ1-1
CAWSFTGGGTEAFF
TGTGCCTGGAGTTTCACAGGGGGTGGCACTGAAGCTTTCTTT
>TRBV9|.|.|15|TRBJ2-3
CASSVVARSTDTQYF
TGTGCCAGCAGCGTAGTGGCCCGTAGCACAGATACGCAGTATTTT
>TRBV9|.|.|12|TRBJ2-1
CASSDRSNEQFF
TGTGCCAGCAGCGATAGAAGCAATGAGCAGTTCTTC
>TRBV5-1|TRBD2|.|18|TRBJ2-1
CASSLGLAGGRDYNEQFF
TGCGCCAGCAGCTTGGGACTAGCGGGAGGGAGGGACTACAATGAGCAGTTCTTC
>TRBV7-6|TRBD1|.|15|TRBJ1-5
CASSLGTGKRQPQHF
TGTGCCAGCAGCTTAGGGACAGGGAAGAGACAGCCCCAGCATTTT
>TRBV7-2|TRBD2|.|16|TRBJ2-3
CASSSRRTSGADTQYF
TGTGCCAGCAGCTCTAGAAGGACTAGCGGGGCAGATACGCAGTATTTT
>TRBV9|TRBD2|once|15|TRBJ2-5
CASSVSGTSLEAQYF
TGTGCCAGCAGCGTAAGCGGGACTAGCTTGGAGGCCCAGTACTTC
>TRBV6-5|.|.|15|TRBJ2-4
CASAWTELAKNIQYF
TGTGCCAGCGCTTGGACTGAGCTAGCCAAAAACATTCAGTACTTC
>TRBV5-6|TRBD1|.|13|TRBJ2-5
CASTQGQQETQYF
TGTGCCAGCACCCAGGGACAGCAAGAGACCCAGTACTTC